This TCR beta chain was captured by sequencing in a study of T cells in Graves' hyperthyroidism and ophthalmopathy. This CDR3 spans 14 amino acids. Trimming took off 3 bases at V and 7 bases at J, with 11 bases between the two ends. Germline V gene data show CDR1 as KGHDR and CDR2 as SFDVKD. Authors of the study amplified TCR beta CDR3 regions from RNA transcripts. TCR CDR3 regions were first amplified by RT-PCR with HTBI primers. TCRdb ran MiXCR on the multiplex PCR reads and lists one entry per CDR3 protein. The sample lists about 610,000 distinct CDR3 sequences, roughly 14% occurring once. This chain links TRBV24-1 with TRBJ2-2; a possible D gene is TRBD1 (5 bases). Source material: blood. This sequence originates from a woman aged 40 to 50 with Graves' ophthalmopathy. The DNA of the CDR3 is TGTGCCACCAGTGATATTGGGGCCGGCGGGGAGCTGTTTTTT. Its translation is CATSDIGAGGELFF.